Listed below are T cell receptor beta chains from one sample, sequenced in a study of shared clonotypes between healthy human individuals. Profiling relied on immunoSEQ multiplex PCR, and the TCRdb table lists in-frame clones only, not all of them. The data contain about 480,000 clones, about 75% of them singletons. Sequencing was done on a sample of PBMCs. The receptors shown here come from a woman between 40 and 55 years old in good health. Some clones in this sample may be carry-over from other donors' samples. CDR3s include the opening cysteine and the closing phenylalanine or tryptophan. Each record gives: CDR3 protein, CDR3 DNA, J gene, V gene, D gene, clone size. D genes are given only for firm matches. Clone size, where shown, is once, few, many, or a class for clones that have expanded.

CDR3aa: CASSWGAGPSSYEQYF
CDR3nt: TGCGCCAGCAGCTGGGGAGCAGGTCCTAGCTCCTACGAGCAGTACTTC
j_gene: TRBJ2-7
v_gene: TRBV5-1
d_gene: -
abundance: -

CDR3aa: CASSFGTSREQYF
CDR3nt: TGTGCCAGCAGCTTTGGGACTAGTCGGGAGCAGTACTTC
j_gene: TRBJ2-7
v_gene: TRBV5-6
d_gene: TRBD2
abundance: -

CDR3aa: CATPSGRENTGELFF
CDR3nt: TGTGCCACCCCGTCGGGCAGAGAGAACACCGGGGAGCTGTTTTTT
j_gene: TRBJ2-2
v_gene: TRBV6-5
d_gene: -
abundance: -

CDR3aa: CASSPQGGNYNEQYF
CDR3nt: TGTGCCAGCAGCCCACAGGGGGGGAATTATAACGAGCAGTACTTC
j_gene: TRBJ2-7
v_gene: TRBV6-6
d_gene: -
abundance: -

CDR3aa: CASSGQGARGYTF
CDR3nt: TGTGCCAGCTCCGGACAGGGGGCGCGAGGCTACACCTTC
j_gene: TRBJ1-2
v_gene: TRBV7-8
d_gene: TRBD1
abundance: -

CDR3aa: CASTLSENTIYF
CDR3nt: TGTGCCAGCACCTTGTCTGAAAACACCATATATTTT
j_gene: TRBJ1-3
v_gene: TRBV7-8
d_gene: -
abundance: -

CDR3aa: CASSLDISRNEQYF
CDR3nt: TGTGCCAGCAGCTTAGATATCAGCCGGAACGAGCAGTACTTC
j_gene: TRBJ2-7
v_gene: TRBV11-2
d_gene: -
abundance: few

CDR3aa: CASSVRFAPSEQYF
CDR3nt: TGTGCCAGCAGTGTACGCTTCGCCCCCTCCGAGCAGTACTTC
j_gene: TRBJ2-7
v_gene: TRBV2
d_gene: -
abundance: -

CDR3aa: CASSDGTGGGEQFF
CDR3nt: TGTGCCAGCAGTGACGGGACAGGGGGTGGGGAGCAGTTCTTC
j_gene: TRBJ2-1
v_gene: TRBV6-4
d_gene: TRBD1
abundance: -

CDR3aa: CASSRTGVRQETQYF
CDR3nt: TGTGCCAGCAGCCGGACAGGAGTCCGCCAAGAGACCCAGTACTTC
j_gene: TRBJ2-5
v_gene: TRBV7-7
d_gene: TRBD1
abundance: few

CDR3aa: CASRHGTGGTGELFF
CDR3nt: TGTGCCAGCAGACACGGGACAGGGGGCACCGGGGAGCTGTTTTTT
j_gene: TRBJ2-2
v_gene: TRBV14
d_gene: TRBD1
abundance: -

CDR3aa: CASSPLAGEYNEQFF
CDR3nt: TGTGCCAGCTCACCCCTAGCGGGCGAATACAATGAGCAGTTCTTC
j_gene: TRBJ2-1
v_gene: TRBV18
d_gene: TRBD2
abundance: -

CDR3aa: CASRSDREKQPQHF
CDR3nt: TGTGCCAGCAGGTCAGACAGGGAAAAGCAGCCCCAGCATTTT
j_gene: TRBJ1-5
v_gene: TRBV7-8
d_gene: TRBD1
abundance: few